A single sample gave rise to the 29 T cell receptor beta chains below, sequenced in a study of blood T cell repertoires in COVID-19. Profiled with immunoSEQ multiplex PCR; TCRdb holds only in-frame clones, not every one. The sample records 110,000 to 150,000 clones, around 87% being singletons. Sequenced material: peripheral blood. These receptors all stem from a human donor in a cohort sampled during active COVID-19.

V gene TRBV30 combines with J gene TRBJ2-7; 8 bases line up with TRBD1. Germline V gene lookup returns CDR1 GTSNPN and CDR2 SVGIG (reference sequence). This CDR3 is built from 12 residues. The junction had 2 bases not matched to a gene; V was cut back by 7 bases and J by 0 bases. In DNA, the CDR3 is TGTGCCTTAGGACAGGGCTCCTACGAGCAGTACTTC. This codes for CALGQGSYEQYF.

The chain employs TRBV2 and TRBJ1-1; possibly TRBD1 for D (5 bases). The V gene's germline CDR1 is SNHLY and CDR2 FYNNEI. Trimming left V 3 bases short and J 4 bases short, with 6 bases between. The CDR3 is made up of 12 amino acids. DNA of the CDR3: TGTGCCAGCAGTGACGGGGGCACTGAAGCTTTCTTT. Residues: CASSDGGTEAFF.

V is TRBV2 and J is TRBJ1-1; D is uncertain. The CDR3 sequence is 13 residues long. The V and J ends lost 4 bases and 4 bases respectively, with 10 bases between them. Germline CDR1 SNHLY, CDR2 FYNNEI. This chain's CDR3 is CASSVTEFTEAFF. The CDR3 DNA reads TGTGCCAGCAGTGTAACGGAGTTCACTGAAGCTTTCTTT.

The CDR3 coding sequence is TGTGCCAGCACTCCAACGGGGAGCACCTACGAGCAGTACTTC. Its protein product is CASTPTGSTYEQYF. The J gene is TRBJ2-7, the V gene TRBV28; a weak D match, TRBD2 (5 bases). This CDR3 spans 14 amino acids. V dropped 7 bases and J dropped 2 bases, with 15 bases sitting between them. Germline V gene sequence: CDR1 MDHEN, CDR2 SYDVKM.

The chain uses TRBV19 and TRBJ1-5, with D possibly being TRBD1 (5 bases). Germline loops: CDR1 LNHDA, CDR2 SQIVND (reference sequence). This CDR3 is built from 13 residues. The V and J ends lost 6 bases and 0 bases respectively, with 6 bases between them. As DNA, the CDR3 is TGTGCCAGTAGCAGGGTTAGCAATCAGCCCCAGCATTTT. Translated: CASSRVSNQPQHF.

The rearrangement uses TRBV28 and TRBJ1-6, with D possibly being TRBD1 (6 bases). Trimming left V 6 bases short and J 4 bases short, with 13 bases between. The CDR3 is 15 residues long. Germline loops: CDR1 MDHEN, CDR2 SYDVKM. The CDR3 sequence: CASRNRALYNSPLHF. CDR3 DNA sequence: TGTGCCAGCAGAAACAGGGCGCTGTATAATTCACCCCTCCACTTT.

The gene calls are TRBV27 and TRBJ1-1; 7 bases align to TRBD1. The CDR3 runs to 12 residues. Germline V lookup: CDR1 MNHEY, CDR2 SMNVEV (reference sequence). After removal of 10 bases from V and 13 bases from J, the junction contained 15 bases not matched to a gene. The CDR3 loop reads CAILLTGLRLFF. CDR3 DNA sequence: TGTGCCATTCTCCTGACAGGGTTGAGGCTTTTCTTT.

V usage is TRBV28 and J usage is TRBJ1-1; 7 nucleotides agree with TRBD1. CDR1 is MDHEN, CDR2 SYDVKM, per germline. Trimming removed 4 bases from V and 7 bases from J; junction bases left unmatched: 6. This CDR3 spans 13 amino acids. CDR3 DNA: TGTGCCAGCAGTTCGGGACAGATGTATGAAGCTTTCTTT. Translated: CASSSGQMYEAFF.

The chain has TRBV27 and TRBJ1-1; 7 bases fit TRBD1. V lost 5 bases to trimming and J lost 1 base; unmatched junction nucleotides: 10. In germline, CDR1 is MNHEY, CDR2 SMNVEV (reference sequence). This CDR3 has 16 residues. DNA of the CDR3: TGTGCCAGCAGTCGTTACAGGGGACTTCAGAACACTGAAGCTTTCTTT. Protein sequence: CASSRYRGLQNTEAFF.

The rearrangement links TRBV7-9 to TRBJ2-2; D might be TRBD1 (6 bases). The V and J ends lost 7 bases and 4 bases respectively, with 16 bases between them. The CDR3 covers 15 residues. Germline CDR1 and CDR2: SEHNR and FQNEAQ (reference sequence). CDR3 nucleotides: TGTGCCAGCACACAACAGGGTCTCGGCACCGGGGAGCTGTTTTTT. Its translation: CASTQQGLGTGELFF.

The chain's CDR3 is CASSQVPQPSGSAYEQYF. CDR3 in DNA: TGTGCCAGCAGCCAAGTCCCCCAACCAAGCGGGAGCGCTTACGAGCAGTACTTC. This rearrangement joins TRBV3-1 (or the pseudogene TRBV3-2) to TRBJ2-7, with TRBD2 matching 8 bases. There are 18 residues in the CDR3. V gave up 1 base and J gave up 4 bases; unmatched junction bases: 15. Per the germline V gene, CDR1 is LGHDT and CDR2 is YNNKEL (reference sequence).

The rearrangement uses TRBV2 and TRBJ1-6; unclear D gene. Germline CDR1 SNHLY, CDR2 FYNNEI. The CDR3 length is 12 residues. The germline V and J ends were trimmed by 6 bases and 10 bases, with 10 bases remaining between them. CDR3 in amino acids: CASRREGSPLHF. CDR3 bases: TGTGCCAGCAGGCGAGAGGGATCACCCCTCCACTTT.

The chain couples TRBV28 to TRBJ2-3; 8 bases agree with TRBD2. The CDR3 is made up of 17 amino acids. Germline V gene data show CDR1 as MDHEN and CDR2 as SYDVKM. V trimming: 3 bases; J trimming: 4 bases; junction bases outside the gene matches: 12. The CDR3 DNA reads as TGTGCCAGCAGTTTGGTGGGACGGGGGGGCCCCGCAGATACGCAGTATTTT. Its translation: CASSLVGRGGPADTQYF.

V is TRBV28 and J is TRBJ2-7; D call uncertain. CDR3 length: 10 residues. V lost 10 bases, J lost 2 bases, and 6 bases lay in between. The germline gives CDR1 MDHEN, CDR2 SYDVKM. The CDR3 is CATGAYEQYF. CDR3 DNA: TGTGCCACGGGTGCCTACGAGCAGTACTTC.

This clone was counted only a few times. The gene calls are TRBV19 and TRBJ1-1; TRBD1 agrees at 7 bases. Per germline, CDR1 LNHDA and CDR2 SQIVND (reference sequence). V trimming: 6 bases; J trimming: 0 bases; junction bases outside the gene matches: 7. This CDR3 is built from 15 residues. The CDR3 bases are TGTGCCAGTAGAGCACAGGGGATGTTGAACACTGAAGCTTTCTTT. This gives the protein CASRAQGMLNTEAFF. Variable domain in full (rest from reference TRBV19 and TRBJ1-1): DGGITQSPKYLFRKEGQNVTLSCEQNLNHDAMYWYRQDPGQGLRLIYYSQIVNDFQKGDIAEGYSVSREKKESFPLTVTSAQKNPTAFYLCASRAQGMLNTEAFFGQGTRLTVV.

This clone occurred a few times. Here the CDR3 DNA reads TGCGCCAGCAGCCAACCGGGGACAGGGGCTTGGAACACTGAAGCTTTCTTT. This sequence encodes CASSQPGTGAWNTEAFF. This chain links TRBV4-1 with TRBJ1-1, with TRBD1 matching over 10 bases. V lost 2 bases and J lost 1; bases outside the gene matches: 7. The CDR3 runs 17 residues. CDR1 is MGHRA, CDR2 YSYEKL, per germline.

V and J are TRBV5-4 and TRBJ2-7; 8 bases agree with TRBD2. This CDR3 spans 14 amino acids. CDR1 is SGHNT and CDR2 is YYREEE in the germline V gene (reference sequence). Losses at the gene ends were 2 bases for V and 5 bases for J; bases not matched to a gene: 6. Written as DNA, the CDR3 is TGTGCCAGCAGCTTTGGACTAGCCATCAACGAGCAGTACTTC. This sequence encodes CASSFGLAINEQYF. The variable domain in full, completed from reference TRBV5-4 and TRBJ2-7, reads ETGVTQSPTHLIKTRGQQVTLRCSSQSGHNTVSWYQQALGQGPQFIFQYYREEENGRGNFPPRFSGLQFPNYSSELNVNALELDDSALYLCASSFGLAINEQYFGPGTRLTVT.

This clone was recorded a few times. V is TRBV28 and J is TRBJ1-5; a possible D gene is TRBD1 (5 bases). The germline V gene has CDR1 MDHEN and CDR2 SYDVKM. V was pared by 6 bases and J by 1 base, with 16 bases between. This CDR3 is 16 amino acids long. The CDR3 is CASRRTFLVSNQPQHF. CDR3 sequence (DNA): TGTGCCAGCAGGCGGACATTCTTGGTAAGCAATCAGCCCCAGCATTTT.

The V call is TRBV7-2, the J call TRBJ2-3; 8 positions match TRBD2. CDR3 length: 15 amino acids. Germline loops: CDR1 SGHTA, CDR2 FQGNSA. V shed 6 bases, J shed 2 bases, and the junction held 7 bases outside the gene matches. CDR3 region: CASRRTSSFTDTQYF. The CDR3 DNA follows: TGTGCCAGCAGAAGGACTAGCTCATTCACAGATACGCAGTATTTT. The full variable domain, in which reference TRBV7-2 and TRBJ2-3 provide the parts outside the CDR3, is GAGVSQSPSNKVTEKGKDVELRCDPISGHTALYWYRQSLGQGLEFLIYFQGNSAPDKSGLPSDRFSAERTGGSVSTLTIQRTQQEDSAVYLCASRRTSSFTDTQYFGPGTRLTVL.

The V and J genes are TRBV18 and TRBJ2-1; 9 nucleotides match TRBD1. Trimming removed 3 bases from V and 7 bases from J; junction bases left unmatched: 7. The length of the CDR3 is 15 residues. Germline CDR1 is KGHSH and CDR2 is LQKENI. The chain's CDR3 is CASSPPGQGQNEQFF. DNA for the CDR3: TGTGCCAGCTCACCCCCGGGACAGGGTCAAAATGAGCAGTTCTTC. Combining the CDR3 with reference TRBV18 and TRBJ2-1 gives the whole variable domain NAGVMQNPRHLVRRRGQEARLRCSPMKGHSHVYWYRQLPEEGLKFMVYLQKENIIDESGMPKERFSAEFPKEGPSILRIQQVVRGDSAAYFCASSPPGQGQNEQFFGPGTRLTVL.

The chain joins TRBV29-1 to TRBJ2-1, with 8 positions matching TRBD1. Unmatched junction bases numbered 15, after V lost 7 bases and J lost 4 bases. Looked up from germline, CDR1 is SQVTM and CDR2 is ANQGSEA. CDR3 length: 16 amino acids. For the CDR3, the DNA is TGCAGCGCACCCCCCCCAGGGGGCCAGAGATACAATGAGCAGTTCTTC. Translation: CSAPPPGGQRYNEQFF.

V and J are TRBV7-3 and TRBJ1-2; tentative D call: TRBD1 (6 bases). V lost 5 bases to trimming and J lost 1 base, with 17 bases between them. The CDR3 contains 16 residues. From germline, CDR1 is SGHTA and CDR2 FQGTGA. CDR3 sequence (DNA): TGTGCCAGCAGCCCAACCACAGGGCCCCTTAACTATGGCTACACCTTC. The encoded protein is CASSPTTGPLNYGYTF.

V gene TRBV5-1 combines with J gene TRBJ2-7; D may be TRBD2 (6 bases). V shed 3 bases and J shed 3 bases, with 10 bases lying between them. The CDR3 is 13 residues long. Germline CDR1 is SGHRS and CDR2 is YFSETQ. DNA for the CDR3: TGCGCCAGCAGCTGGGAGGCAGGCTACGAGCAGTACTTC. Translation: CASSWEAGYEQYF.

V gene TRBV2 combines with J gene TRBJ2-6; no reliable D call. The CDR3 spans 17 residues. Germline loops: CDR1 SNHLY, CDR2 FYNNEI. V was cut by 2 bases and J by 0 bases, with 11 bases left in between. The CDR3 loop reads CASSEFLPNSGANVLTF. In DNA, the CDR3 is TGTGCCAGCAGTGAATTTCTGCCTAACTCTGGGGCCAACGTCCTGACTTTC. Drawing the rest from reference TRBV2 and TRBJ2-6, the complete variable domain is EPEVTQTPSHQVTQMGQEVILRCVPISNHLYFYWYRQILGQKVEFLVSFYNNEISEKSEIFDDQFSVERPDGSNFTLKIRSTKLEDSAMYFCASSEFLPNSGANVLTFGAGSRLTVL.

The J gene is TRBJ2-1, the V gene TRBV9; D is perhaps TRBD2 (6 bases). The CDR3 is made up of 11 amino acids. Per germline, CDR1 SGDLS and CDR2 YYNGEE. The germline V and J ends were trimmed by 7 bases and 8 bases, with 10 bases remaining between them. The CDR3, as DNA: TGTGCCAGCGCCAGGGAGGATGAGCAGTTCTTC. Its protein product is CASAREDEQFF. Full variable domain (rest looked up from reference TRBV9 and TRBJ2-1): DSGVTQTPKHLITATGQRVTLRCSPRSGDLSVYWYQQSLDQGLQFLIQYYNGEERAKGNILERFSAQQFPDLHSELNLSSLELGDSALYFCASAREDEQFFGPGTRLTVL.

V gene TRBV28 combines with J gene TRBJ1-2; a possible D gene is TRBD1 (6 bases). Per the germline V gene, CDR1 is MDHEN and CDR2 is SYDVKM. Trimming shortened V by 3 bases and J by 4 bases, and 9 bases separated the two germline ends. The CDR3 runs to 13 residues. The CDR3 DNA follows: TGTGCCAGCAGTTTCGACAGGAGCTATGGCTACACCTTC. Protein product: CASSFDRSYGYTF.

The J gene is TRBJ2-3, the V gene TRBV11-2; TRBD1 aligns across 10 bases. Germline V gene data show CDR1 as SGHAT and CDR2 as FQNNGV. This CDR3 is 14 amino acids long. V lost 5 bases, J lost 4 bases, and 3 bases stayed unmatched. The CDR3 sequence: CASSRGTGADTQYF. CDR3 sequence (DNA): TGTGCCAGCAGCCGGGGGACAGGGGCAGATACGCAGTATTTT.

The chain couples TRBV14 to TRBJ2-4, with 11 bases identical to TRBD1. The CDR3 is 14 amino acids. Germline loops: CDR1 SGHDN, CDR2 FVKESK. Trimming took 5 bases from V and 6 from J; bases not matched to a gene: 3. The CDR3 loop reads CASSSGTGGNIQYF. Written as DNA, the CDR3 is TGTGCCAGCAGCTCTGGGACAGGGGGAAACATTCAGTACTTC.

This clone was seen only a few times. The CDR3 coding sequence is TGTGCCAGCAGCTTAGTTGCAGGGTCGAGAGAGCAGTACTTC. It codes for CASSLVAGSREQYF. The chain links TRBV7-8 to TRBJ2-7; D is perhaps TRBD1 (5 bases). Trimming removed 1 base at V and 7 bases at J, with 14 bases between. This CDR3 has 14 residues. Looked up from germline, CDR1 is SGHVS and CDR2 is FQNEAQ.